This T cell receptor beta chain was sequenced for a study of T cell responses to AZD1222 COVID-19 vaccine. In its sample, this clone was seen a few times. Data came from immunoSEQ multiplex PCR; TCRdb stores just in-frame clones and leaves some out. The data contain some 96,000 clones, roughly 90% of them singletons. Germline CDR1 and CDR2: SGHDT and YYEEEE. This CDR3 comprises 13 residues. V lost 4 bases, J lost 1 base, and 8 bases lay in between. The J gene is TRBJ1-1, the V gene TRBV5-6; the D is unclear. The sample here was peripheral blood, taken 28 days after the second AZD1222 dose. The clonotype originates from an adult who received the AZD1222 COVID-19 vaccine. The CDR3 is CASSADWNTEAFF. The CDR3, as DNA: TGTGCCAGCAGCGCGGACTGGAACACTGAAGCTTTCTTT.